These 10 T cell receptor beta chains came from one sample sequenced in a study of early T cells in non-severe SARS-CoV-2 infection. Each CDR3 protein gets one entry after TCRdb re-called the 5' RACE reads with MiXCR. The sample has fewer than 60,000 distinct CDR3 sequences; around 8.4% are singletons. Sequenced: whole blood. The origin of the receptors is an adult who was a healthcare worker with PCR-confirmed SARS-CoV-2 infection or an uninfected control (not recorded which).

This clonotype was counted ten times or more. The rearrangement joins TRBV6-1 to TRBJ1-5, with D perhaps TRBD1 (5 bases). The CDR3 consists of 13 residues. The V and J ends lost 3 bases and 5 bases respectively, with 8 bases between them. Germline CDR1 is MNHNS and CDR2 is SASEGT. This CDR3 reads CASSDWGYQPQHF. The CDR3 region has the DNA TGTGCCAGCAGTGATTGGGGGTATCAGCCCCAGCATTTT.

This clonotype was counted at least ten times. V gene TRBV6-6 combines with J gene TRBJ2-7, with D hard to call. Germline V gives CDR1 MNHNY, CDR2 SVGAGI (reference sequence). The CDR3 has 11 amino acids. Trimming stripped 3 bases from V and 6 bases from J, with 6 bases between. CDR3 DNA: TGTGCCAGCAGTTATAGGATCGAGCAGTACTTC. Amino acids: CASSYRIEQYF.

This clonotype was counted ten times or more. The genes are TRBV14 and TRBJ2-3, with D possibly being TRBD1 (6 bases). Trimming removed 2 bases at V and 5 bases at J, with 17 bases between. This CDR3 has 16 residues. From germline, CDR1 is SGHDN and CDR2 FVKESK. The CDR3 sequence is CASSQRLRGAGDTQYF. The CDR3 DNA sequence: TGTGCCAGCAGCCAAAGGCTCAGGGGCGCGGGAGATACGCAGTATTTT.

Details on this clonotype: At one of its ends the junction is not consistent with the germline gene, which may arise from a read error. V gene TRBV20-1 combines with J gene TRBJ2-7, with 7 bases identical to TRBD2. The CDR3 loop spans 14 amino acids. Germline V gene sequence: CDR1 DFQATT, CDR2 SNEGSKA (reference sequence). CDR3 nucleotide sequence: TGCAGTGCTAAATTTCAGACTAGCTCCCACGAGCAGTACTTC. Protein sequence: CSAKFQTSSHEQYF.

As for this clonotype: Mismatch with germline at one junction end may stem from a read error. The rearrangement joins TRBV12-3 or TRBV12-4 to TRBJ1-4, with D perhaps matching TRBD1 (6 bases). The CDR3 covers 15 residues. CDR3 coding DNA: TGTGCCAGCAGTGCCTACAGGGATCCTAACGAAAAACTGTTTTTT. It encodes CASSAYRDPNEKLFF.

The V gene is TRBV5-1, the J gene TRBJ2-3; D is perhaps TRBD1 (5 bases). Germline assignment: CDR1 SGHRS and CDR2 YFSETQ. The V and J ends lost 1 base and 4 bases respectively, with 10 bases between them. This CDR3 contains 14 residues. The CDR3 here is CASSLRGRSDTQYF. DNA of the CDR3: TGCGCCAGCAGCTTGAGGGGCAGGTCAGATACGCAGTATTTT.

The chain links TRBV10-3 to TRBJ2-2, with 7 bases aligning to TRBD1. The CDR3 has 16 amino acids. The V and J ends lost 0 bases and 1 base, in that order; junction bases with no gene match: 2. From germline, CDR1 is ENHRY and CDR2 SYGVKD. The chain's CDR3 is CAISESRTGNTGELFF. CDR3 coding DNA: TGTGCCATCAGTGAGTCGAGGACAGGGAACACCGGGGAGCTGTTTTTT.

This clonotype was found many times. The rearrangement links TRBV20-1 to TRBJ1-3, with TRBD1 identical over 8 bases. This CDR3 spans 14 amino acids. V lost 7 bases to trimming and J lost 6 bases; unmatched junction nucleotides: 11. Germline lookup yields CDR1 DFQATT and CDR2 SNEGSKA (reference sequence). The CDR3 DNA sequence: TGCAGTGTTGGGCAGGGGGCGAATGTAAACACCATATATTTT. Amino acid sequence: CSVGQGANVNTIYF.

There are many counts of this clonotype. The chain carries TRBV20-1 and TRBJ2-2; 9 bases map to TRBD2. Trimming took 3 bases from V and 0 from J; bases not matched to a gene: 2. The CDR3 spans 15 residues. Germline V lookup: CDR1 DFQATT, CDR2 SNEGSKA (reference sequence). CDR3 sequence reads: CSASVAGANTGELFF. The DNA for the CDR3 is TGCAGTGCTAGCGTAGCGGGGGCGAACACCGGGGAGCTGTTTTTT.

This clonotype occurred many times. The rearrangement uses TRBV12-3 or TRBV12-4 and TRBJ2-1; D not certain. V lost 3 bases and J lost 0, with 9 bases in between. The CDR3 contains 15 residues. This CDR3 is CASSLVMSSYNEQFF. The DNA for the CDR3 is TGTGCCAGCAGTTTGGTTATGAGCTCCTACAATGAGCAGTTCTTC.